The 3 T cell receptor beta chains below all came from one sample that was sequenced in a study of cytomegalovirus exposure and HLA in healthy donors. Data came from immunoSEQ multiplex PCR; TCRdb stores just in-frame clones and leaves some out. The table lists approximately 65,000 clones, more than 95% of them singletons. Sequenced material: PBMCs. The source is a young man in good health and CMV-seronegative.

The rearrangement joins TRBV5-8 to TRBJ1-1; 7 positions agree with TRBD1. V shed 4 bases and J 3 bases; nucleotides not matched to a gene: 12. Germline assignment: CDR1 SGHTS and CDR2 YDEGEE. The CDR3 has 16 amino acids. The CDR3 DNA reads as TGTGCCAGCAGCAAACTCTACACAGGGGACGACACTGAAGCTTTCTTT. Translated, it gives CASSKLYTGDDTEAFF.

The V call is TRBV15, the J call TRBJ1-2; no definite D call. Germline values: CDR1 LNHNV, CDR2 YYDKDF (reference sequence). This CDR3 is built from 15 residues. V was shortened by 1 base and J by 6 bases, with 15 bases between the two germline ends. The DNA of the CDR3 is TGTGCCACCAGCAGAGGGAAGGACTCCTCGCATGGCTACACCTTC. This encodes CATSRGKDSSHGYTF. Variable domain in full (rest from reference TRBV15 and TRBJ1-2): DAMVIQNPRYQVTQFGKPVTLSCSQTLNHNVMYWYQQKSSQAPKLLFHYYDKDFNNEADTPDNFQSRRPNTSFCFLDIRSPGLGDTAMYLCATSRGKDSSHGYTFGSGTRLTVV.

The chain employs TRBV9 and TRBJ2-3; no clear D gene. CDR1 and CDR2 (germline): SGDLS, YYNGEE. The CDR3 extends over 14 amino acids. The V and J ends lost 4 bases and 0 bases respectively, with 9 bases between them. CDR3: CASSPQTSTDTQYF. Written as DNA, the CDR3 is TGTGCCAGCAGCCCGCAGACTAGCACAGATACGCAGTATTTT.